These T cell receptor beta chains were read from a single sample in a study of blood T cell repertoires in COVID-19. This table comes from immunoSEQ multiplex PCR, and its TCRdb copy is limited to in-frame clones, with some not included. Of under 350,000 clones in the sample, approximately 86% were seen once. Sequenced material: PBMCs or T cells enriched from blood (not recorded which). The receptors derive from a woman in her forties with acute COVID-19. Both conserved end residues are part of each CDR3. D genes are given only for firm matches. Expanded clones get a size class; other rows say once, few or many, or leave the size out.

j_call,d_call,v_call,clone_size,cdr3_nt,cdr3_aa
TRBJ2-7,.,TRBV5-6,.,TGTGCCAGCAGCAGAACAGGGTTTCAGTACTTC,CASSRTGFQYF
TRBJ2-7,.,TRBV7-9,.,TGTGCCAGCAGCTCCCCGACAGTAGCCGAGCAGTACTTC,CASSSPTVAEQYF
TRBJ1-4,.,TRBV19,.,TGTGCCAGTAGTAAGGGGATAGCTAATGAAAAACTGTTTTTT,CASSKGIANEKLFF
TRBJ2-2,TRBD1,TRBV4-1,.,TGCGCCAGCAGCCAAGGCAGGGGACAGGGAAGGAACACCGGGGAGCTGTTTTTT,CASSQGRGQGRNTGELFF
TRBJ2-3,TRBD2,TRBV3-1/TRBV3-2,.,TGTGCCAGCAGCCCGAGCGGGGCCGACAAGTCAGATACGCAGTATTTT,CASSPSGADKSDTQYF
TRBJ2-4,.,TRBV2,.,TGTGCCAGCAGTGAAGCGCTTAGCTTCGGCCAAAACATTCAGTACTTC,CASSEALSFGQNIQYF
TRBJ1-2,TRBD1,TRBV7-9,.,TGTGCCAGCAGCTTTGTGGCAGGGGGCTCTGGCTACACCTTC,CASSFVAGGSGYTF
TRBJ2-1,.,TRBV28,.,TGTGCCAGCAGTTTAGCGGCCATCGTCTCCAATGAGCAGTTCTTC,CASSLAAIVSNEQFF
TRBJ2-2,TRBD2,TRBV4-1,.,TGCGCCAGCAGCCAAGGGGGCGGGAGGGCCGGTACCGGGGAGCTGTTTTTT,CASSQGGGRAGTGELFF
TRBJ2-5,.,TRBV5-1,.,TGCGCCAGCAGCCTAGGACATAACCAAGAGACCCAGTACTTC,CASSLGHNQETQYF
TRBJ2-2,.,TRBV19,.,TGTGCCAGTAGTATAGATTGGGGCAGCTACACCGGGGAGCTGTTTTTT,CASSIDWGSYTGELFF
TRBJ2-1,TRBD2,TRBV15,.,TGTGCCACCAGCACGGGCAGCGGGAGTAAGAATGAGCAGTTCTTC,CATSTGSGSKNEQFF
TRBJ1-2,TRBD1,TRBV2,.,TGTGCCAGCAGGGGGACAGGGCCTAACTATGGCTACACCTTC,CASRGTGPNYGYTF
TRBJ1-6,.,TRBV11-2,.,TGTGCCAGCAGCTCTATCCTGGGCCGTATTAATTCACCCCTCCACTTT,CASSSILGRINSPLHF
TRBJ2-3,TRBD1,TRBV3-1/TRBV3-2,.,TGTGCCAGCAGCCCCCGGCAGGGGGATTTCACAGATACGCAGTATTTT,CASSPRQGDFTDTQYF
TRBJ2-4,TRBD2,TRBV2,few,TGTGCCAGCAGGGGACTAGCGGCCAAAAACATTCAGTACTTC,CASRGLAAKNIQYF
TRBJ2-4,.,TRBV18,.,TGTGCCAGCTCACCACCGAACGGGATAAGGCTAGCGTCGCCCCCCAAAAACATTCAGTACTTC,CASSPPNGIRLASPPKNIQYF